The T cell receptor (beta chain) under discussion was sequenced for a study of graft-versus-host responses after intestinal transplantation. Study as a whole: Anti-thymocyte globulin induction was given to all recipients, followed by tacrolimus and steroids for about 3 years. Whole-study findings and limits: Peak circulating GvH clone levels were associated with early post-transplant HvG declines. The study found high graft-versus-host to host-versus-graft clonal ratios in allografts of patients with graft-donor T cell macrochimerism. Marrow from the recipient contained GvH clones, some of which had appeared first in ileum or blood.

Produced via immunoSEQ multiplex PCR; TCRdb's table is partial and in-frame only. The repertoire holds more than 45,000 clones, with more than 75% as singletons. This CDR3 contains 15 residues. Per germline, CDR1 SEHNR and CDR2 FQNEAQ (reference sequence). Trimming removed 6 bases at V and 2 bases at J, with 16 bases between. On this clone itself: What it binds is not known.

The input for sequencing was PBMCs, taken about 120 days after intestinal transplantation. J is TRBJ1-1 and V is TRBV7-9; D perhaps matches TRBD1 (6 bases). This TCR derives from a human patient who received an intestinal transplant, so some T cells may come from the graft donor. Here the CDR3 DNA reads TGTGCCAGCAGTCAGCCCGGGGGCCTAAACACTGAAGCTTTCTTT. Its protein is CASSQPGGLNTEAFF. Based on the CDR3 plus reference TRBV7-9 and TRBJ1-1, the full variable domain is DTGVSQNPRHKITKRGQNVTFRCDPISEHNRLYWYRQTLGQGPEFLTYFQNEAQLEKSRLLSDRFSAERPKGSFSTLEIQRTEQGDSAMYLCASSQPGGLNTEAFFGQGTRLTVV.